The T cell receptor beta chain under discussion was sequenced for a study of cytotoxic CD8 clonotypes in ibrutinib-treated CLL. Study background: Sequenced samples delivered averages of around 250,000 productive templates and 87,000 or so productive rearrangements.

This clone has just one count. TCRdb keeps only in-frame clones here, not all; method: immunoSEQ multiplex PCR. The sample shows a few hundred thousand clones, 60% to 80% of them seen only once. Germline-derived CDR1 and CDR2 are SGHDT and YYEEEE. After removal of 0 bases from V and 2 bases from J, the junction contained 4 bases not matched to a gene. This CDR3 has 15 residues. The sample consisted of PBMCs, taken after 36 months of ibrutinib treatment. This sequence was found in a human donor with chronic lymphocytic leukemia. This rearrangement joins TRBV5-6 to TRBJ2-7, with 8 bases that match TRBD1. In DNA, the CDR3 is TGTGCCAGCAGCTTGGCCGGGACAGGACCCTACGAGCAGTACTTC. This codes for CASSLAGTGPYEQYF.